The 8 T cell receptor beta chains in this list originate from one sample, sequenced in a study of regulatory dendritic cells for organ transplantation. These TCRs are of unknown antigen specificity. Sorted T cells were CFSE-labeled and cultured approximately five days with allogeneic regulatory or mature dendritic cells at 1:10. Assay: immunoSEQ multiplex PCR; the TCRdb copy retains only in-frame clones and omits some. The sample includes about 21,000 clones, 85% to 90% seen only once; the top ten take about 0.25%. The sample consisted of naive CD4+ T cells from blood cultured with dendritic cells. Subset here: CD45RA+ naive T cells. These TCRs come from a human donor in good health.

This clone was recorded once. V gene TRBV18 combines with J gene TRBJ1-5, with TRBD1 matching over 9 bases. Germline V CDR1 and CDR2: KGHSH, LQKENI. This CDR3 is built from 13 residues. After removal of 8 bases from V and 7 bases from J, the junction contained 6 bases not matched to a gene. The CDR3 is CASNDRGRQPQHF. As DNA, the CDR3 is TGTGCCAGCAACGACAGGGGGAGGCAGCCCCAGCATTTT.

The genes are TRBV5-8 and TRBJ1-5; D remains ambiguous. The V end was cut by 2 bases, the J end by 4 bases, with 4 bases between. Germline V lookup: CDR1 SGHTS, CDR2 YDEGEE. The CDR3 consists of 12 residues. The CDR3 DNA follows: TGTGCCAGCAGCTTCGCGAATCAGCCCCAGCATTTT. Protein: CASSFANQPQHF.

A few counts support this clone. The V call is TRBV10-3, the J call TRBJ2-5; no definite D call. From germline, CDR1 is ENHRY and CDR2 SYGVKD. The V end lost 3 bases, the J end lost 3 bases, and 8 bases lay between the germline ends. CDR3 length: 13 residues. The CDR3 loop is CAISDLSEETQYF. The CDR3 coding sequence is TGTGCCATCAGTGATTTGTCAGAAGAGACCCAGTACTTC.

The chain is built from TRBV5-4 and TRBJ2-7; D is perhaps TRBD1 (7 bases). Germline V CDR1 and CDR2: SGHNT, YYREEE (reference sequence). V shed 3 bases and J shed 1 base, with 23 bases lying between them. The CDR3 length is 18 residues. For the CDR3, the DNA is TGTGCCAGCAGCTCGAAAGGAGGGGCTGGGACAGCATCCTACGAGCAGTACTTC. Translated: CASSSKGGAGTASYEQYF.

The chain joins TRBV6-5 to TRBJ1-5; D unclear. This CDR3 has 15 amino acids. Germline CDR1 reads MNHEY; CDR2 reads SVGAGI. V lost 2 bases, J lost 4 bases, and 12 bases lay in between. CDR3 DNA sequence: TGTGCCAGCAGTTACATCAAGGGAGGGAATCAGCCCCAGCATTTT. Protein sequence: CASSYIKGGNQPQHF.

This clone appeared a single time. CDR3: CASSIEVMYNEQFF. Here the CDR3 DNA reads TGTGCCAGTAGTATAGAAGTGATGTACAATGAGCAGTTCTTC. The J gene is TRBJ2-1, the V gene TRBV19; D is unresolved. Trimming stripped 0 bases from V and 4 bases from J, with 7 bases between. CDR1 and CDR2 (germline): LNHDA, SQIVND (reference sequence). The CDR3 has 14 residues.

This clone was picked up one time. V gene TRBV9 combines with J gene TRBJ2-1, with a tentative D call TRBD2 (5 bases). The CDR3 totals 16 residues. Germline assignment: CDR1 SGDLS and CDR2 YYNGEE. Trimming took off 0 bases at V and 4 bases at J, with 14 bases between the two ends. The CDR3 DNA reads as TGTGCCAGCAGCGTAGCAACGGGGAACCTTTACAATGAGCAGTTCTTC. Protein: CASSVATGNLYNEQFF.

This chain links TRBV11-2 with TRBJ2-1, with 7 bases identical to TRBD2. The CDR3 extends over 16 amino acids. V shed 3 bases and J 3 bases; nucleotides not matched to a gene: 8. The V gene's germline CDR1 is SGHAT and CDR2 FQNNGV. The CDR3 sequence is CASSFVGGSLYNEQFF. The CDR3 nucleotides read TGTGCCAGCAGCTTTGTTGGCGGGAGTCTCTACAATGAGCAGTTCTTC.